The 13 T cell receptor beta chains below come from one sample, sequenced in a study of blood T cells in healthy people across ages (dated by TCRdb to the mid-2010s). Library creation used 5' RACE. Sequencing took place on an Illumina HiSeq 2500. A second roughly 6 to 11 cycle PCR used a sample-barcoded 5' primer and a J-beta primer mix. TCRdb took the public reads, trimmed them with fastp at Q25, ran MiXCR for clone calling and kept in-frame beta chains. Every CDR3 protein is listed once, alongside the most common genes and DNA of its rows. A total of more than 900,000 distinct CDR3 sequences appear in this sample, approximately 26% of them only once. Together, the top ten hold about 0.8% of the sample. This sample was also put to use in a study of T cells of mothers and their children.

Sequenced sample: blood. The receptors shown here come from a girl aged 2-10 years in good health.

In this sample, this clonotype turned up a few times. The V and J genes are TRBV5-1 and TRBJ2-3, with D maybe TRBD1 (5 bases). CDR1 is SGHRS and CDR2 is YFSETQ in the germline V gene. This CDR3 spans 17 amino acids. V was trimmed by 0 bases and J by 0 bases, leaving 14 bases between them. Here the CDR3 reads CASSLDPQGTSTDTQYF. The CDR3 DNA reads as TGCGCCAGCAGCTTGGATCCCCAGGGTACTAGCACAGATACGCAGTATTTT. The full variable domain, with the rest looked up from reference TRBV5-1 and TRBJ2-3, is KAGVTQTPRYLIKTRGQQVTLSCSPISGHRSVSWYQQTPGQGLQFLFEYFSETQRNKGNFPGRFSGRQFSNSRSEMNVSTLELGDSALYLCASSLDPQGTSTDTQYFGPGTRLTVL.

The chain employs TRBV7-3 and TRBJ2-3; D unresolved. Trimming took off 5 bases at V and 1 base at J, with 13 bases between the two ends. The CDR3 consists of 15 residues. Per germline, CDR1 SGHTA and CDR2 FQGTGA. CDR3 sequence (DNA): TGTGCCAGCAGCCTATCCCCCAGCGGCACAGATACGCAGTATTTT. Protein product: CASSLSPSGTDTQYF.

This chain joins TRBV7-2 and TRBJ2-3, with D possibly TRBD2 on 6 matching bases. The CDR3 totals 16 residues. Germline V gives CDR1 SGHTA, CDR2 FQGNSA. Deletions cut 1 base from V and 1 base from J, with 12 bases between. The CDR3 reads CASSLGISGGTDTQYF. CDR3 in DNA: TGTGCCAGCAGCTTAGGGATTAGCGGAGGCACAGATACGCAGTATTTT.

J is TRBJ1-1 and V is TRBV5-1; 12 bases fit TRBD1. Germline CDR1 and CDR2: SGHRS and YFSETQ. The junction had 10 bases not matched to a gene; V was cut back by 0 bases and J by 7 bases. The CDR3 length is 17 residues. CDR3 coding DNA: TGCGCCAGCAGCTTGGCGGGGACAGGGGGCGCGGGGTATGAAGCTTTCTTT. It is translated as CASSLAGTGGAGYEAFF.

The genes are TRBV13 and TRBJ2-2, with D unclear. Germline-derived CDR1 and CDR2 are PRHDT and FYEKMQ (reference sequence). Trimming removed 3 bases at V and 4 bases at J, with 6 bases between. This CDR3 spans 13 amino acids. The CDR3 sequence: CASSFHGTGELFF. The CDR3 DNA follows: TGTGCCAGCAGCTTCCACGGCACCGGGGAGCTGTTTTTT.

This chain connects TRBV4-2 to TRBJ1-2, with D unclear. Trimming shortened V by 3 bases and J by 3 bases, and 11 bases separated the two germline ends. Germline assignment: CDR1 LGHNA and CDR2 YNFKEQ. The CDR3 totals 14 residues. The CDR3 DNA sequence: TGTGCCAGCAGCCATCGGGAGCGGGACTATGGCTACACCTTC. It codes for CASSHRERDYGYTF.

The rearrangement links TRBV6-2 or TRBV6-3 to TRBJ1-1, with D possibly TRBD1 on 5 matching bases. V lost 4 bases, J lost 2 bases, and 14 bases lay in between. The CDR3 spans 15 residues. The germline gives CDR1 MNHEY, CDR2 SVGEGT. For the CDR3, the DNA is TGTGCCAGCAGTTTAACGGGGCAGGGAAACACTGAAGCTTTCTTT. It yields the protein CASSLTGQGNTEAFF.

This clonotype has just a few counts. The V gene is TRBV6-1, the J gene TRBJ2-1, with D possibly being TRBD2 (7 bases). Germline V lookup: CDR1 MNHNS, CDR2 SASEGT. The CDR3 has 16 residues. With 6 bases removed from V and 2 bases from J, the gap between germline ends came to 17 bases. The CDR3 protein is CASSVRGGAPYNEQFF. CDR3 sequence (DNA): TGTGCCAGCAGCGTAAGGGGGGGGGCCCCCTACAATGAGCAGTTCTTC.

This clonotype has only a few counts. This CDR3 reads CASSQIAGVRNEQFF. Written as DNA, the CDR3 is TGCGCCAGCAGCCAGATAGCGGGAGTCAGGAATGAGCAGTTCTTC. The V call is TRBV4-1, the J call TRBJ2-1; 9 nucleotides agree with TRBD2. CDR1 and CDR2 from the germline V gene are MGHRA and YSYEKL. The V and J ends lost 3 bases and 7 bases, in that order; junction bases with no gene match: 7. The CDR3 consists of 15 residues.

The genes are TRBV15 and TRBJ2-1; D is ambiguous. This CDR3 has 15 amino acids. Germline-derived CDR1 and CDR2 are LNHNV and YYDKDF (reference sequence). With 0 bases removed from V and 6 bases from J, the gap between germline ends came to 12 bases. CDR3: CATSRDIDKGNEQFF. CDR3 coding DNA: TGTGCCACCAGCAGAGATATAGACAAAGGCAATGAGCAGTTCTTC.

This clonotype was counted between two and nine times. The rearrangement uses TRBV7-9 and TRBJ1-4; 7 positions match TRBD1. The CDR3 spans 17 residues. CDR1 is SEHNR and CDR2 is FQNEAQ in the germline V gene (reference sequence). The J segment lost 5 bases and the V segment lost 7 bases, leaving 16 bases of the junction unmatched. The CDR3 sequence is CASTSLRRDRLNEKLFF. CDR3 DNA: TGTGCCAGCACCAGCCTACGCCGGGACAGACTAAATGAAAAACTGTTTTTT.

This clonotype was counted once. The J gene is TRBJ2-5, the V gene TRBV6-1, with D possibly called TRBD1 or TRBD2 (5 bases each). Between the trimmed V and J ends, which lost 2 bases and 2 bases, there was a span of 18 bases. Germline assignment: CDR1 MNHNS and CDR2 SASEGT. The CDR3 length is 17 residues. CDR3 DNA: TGTGCCAGCAGTGAACGGGGCGGAGCGAGTGGACAAGAGACCCAGTACTTC. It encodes CASSERGGASGQETQYF.

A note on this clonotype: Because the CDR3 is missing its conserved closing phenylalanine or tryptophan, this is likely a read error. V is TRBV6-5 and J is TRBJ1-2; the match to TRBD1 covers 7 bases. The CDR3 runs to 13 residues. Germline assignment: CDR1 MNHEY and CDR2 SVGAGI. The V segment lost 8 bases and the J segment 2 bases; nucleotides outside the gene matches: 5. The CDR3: CASRRGGNYGYTV. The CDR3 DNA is TGTGCCAGCCGACGAGGGGGCAACTATGGCTACACCGTC.